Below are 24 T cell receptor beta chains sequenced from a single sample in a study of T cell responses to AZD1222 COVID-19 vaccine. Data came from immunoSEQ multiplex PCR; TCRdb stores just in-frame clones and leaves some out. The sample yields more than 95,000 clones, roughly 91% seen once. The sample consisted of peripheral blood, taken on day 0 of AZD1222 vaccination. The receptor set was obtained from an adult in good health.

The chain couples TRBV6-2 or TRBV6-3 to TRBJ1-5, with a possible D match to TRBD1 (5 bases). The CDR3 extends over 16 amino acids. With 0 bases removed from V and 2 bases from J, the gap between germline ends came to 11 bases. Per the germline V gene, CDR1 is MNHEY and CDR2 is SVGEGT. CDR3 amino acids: CASSYSEGRGNQPQHF. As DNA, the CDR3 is TGTGCCAGCAGTTACTCGGAGGGGAGGGGCAATCAGCCCCAGCATTTT.

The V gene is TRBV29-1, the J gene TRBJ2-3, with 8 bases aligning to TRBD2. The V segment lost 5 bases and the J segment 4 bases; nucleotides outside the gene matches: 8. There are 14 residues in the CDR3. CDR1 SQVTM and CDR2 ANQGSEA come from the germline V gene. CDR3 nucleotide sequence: TGCAGCGTTTTTACAGCTAGCGGGCCAGATACGCAGTATTTT. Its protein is CSVFTASGPDTQYF.

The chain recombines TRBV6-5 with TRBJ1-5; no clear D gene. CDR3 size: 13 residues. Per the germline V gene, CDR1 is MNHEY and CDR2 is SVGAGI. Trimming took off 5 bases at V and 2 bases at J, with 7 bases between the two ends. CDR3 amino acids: CASSPKGNQPQHF. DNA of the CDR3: TGTGCCAGCAGTCCAAAGGGCAATCAGCCCCAGCATTTT.

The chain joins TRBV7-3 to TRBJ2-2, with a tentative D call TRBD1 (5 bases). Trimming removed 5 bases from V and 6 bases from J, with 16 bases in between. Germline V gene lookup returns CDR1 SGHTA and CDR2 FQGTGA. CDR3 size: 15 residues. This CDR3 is CASSPQGRVAGELFF. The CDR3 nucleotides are TGTGCCAGCAGCCCTCAGGGTAGAGTGGCCGGGGAGCTGTTTTTT.

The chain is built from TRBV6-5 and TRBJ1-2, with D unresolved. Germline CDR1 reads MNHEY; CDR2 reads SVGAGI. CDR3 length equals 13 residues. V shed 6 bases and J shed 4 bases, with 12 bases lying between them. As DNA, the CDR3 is TGTGCCAGCAGCCCGGGGAGGCTCTATGGCTACACCTTC. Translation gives CASSPGRLYGYTF.

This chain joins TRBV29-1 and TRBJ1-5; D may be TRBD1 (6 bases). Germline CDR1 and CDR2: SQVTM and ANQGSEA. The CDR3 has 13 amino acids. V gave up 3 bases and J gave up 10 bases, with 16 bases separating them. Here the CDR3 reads CSVEVSVGAPQHF. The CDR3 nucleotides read TGCAGCGTTGAGGTGTCGGTGGGGGCACCCCAGCATTTT.

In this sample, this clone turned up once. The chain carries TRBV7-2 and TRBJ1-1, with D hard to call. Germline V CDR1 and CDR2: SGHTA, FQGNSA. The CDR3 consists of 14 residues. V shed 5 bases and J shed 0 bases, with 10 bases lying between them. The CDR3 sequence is CASSPDLMNTEAFF. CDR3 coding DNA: TGTGCCAGCAGCCCCGATCTTATGAACACTGAAGCTTTCTTT.

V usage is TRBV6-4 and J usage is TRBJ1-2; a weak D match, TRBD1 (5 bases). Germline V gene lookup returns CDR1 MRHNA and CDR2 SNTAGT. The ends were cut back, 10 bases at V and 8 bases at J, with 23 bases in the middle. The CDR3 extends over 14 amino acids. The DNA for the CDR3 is TGTGCCACCAGGAGGGAGGGGCTGCAGGGCGGCTACACCTTC. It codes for CATRREGLQGGYTF.

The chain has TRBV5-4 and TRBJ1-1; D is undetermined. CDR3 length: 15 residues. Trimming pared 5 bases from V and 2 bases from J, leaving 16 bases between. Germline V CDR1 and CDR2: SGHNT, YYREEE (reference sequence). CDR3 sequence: CASRVDLIGNTEAFF. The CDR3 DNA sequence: TGTGCCAGCAGAGTGGACCTAATTGGAAACACTGAAGCTTTCTTT.

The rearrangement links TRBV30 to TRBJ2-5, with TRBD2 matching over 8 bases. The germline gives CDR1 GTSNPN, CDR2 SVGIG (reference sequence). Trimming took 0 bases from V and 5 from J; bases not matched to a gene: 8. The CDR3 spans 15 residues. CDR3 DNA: TGTGCCTGGAGTGTAGGGGTAGCGGGAACGGAGACCCAGTACTTC. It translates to CAWSVGVAGTETQYF.

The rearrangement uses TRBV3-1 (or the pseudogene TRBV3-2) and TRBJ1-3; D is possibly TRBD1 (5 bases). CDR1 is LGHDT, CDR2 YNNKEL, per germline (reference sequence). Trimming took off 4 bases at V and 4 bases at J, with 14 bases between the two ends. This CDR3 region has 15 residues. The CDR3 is CASSLGRGSGNTIYF. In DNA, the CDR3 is TGTGCCAGCAGCCTTGGTAGGGGCTCAGGAAACACCATATATTTT.

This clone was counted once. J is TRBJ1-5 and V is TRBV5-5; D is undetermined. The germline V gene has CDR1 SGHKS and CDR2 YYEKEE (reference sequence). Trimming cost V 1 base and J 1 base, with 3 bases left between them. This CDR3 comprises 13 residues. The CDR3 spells CASSLSSNQPQHF. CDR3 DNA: TGTGCCAGCAGCTTGTCCAGCAATCAGCCCCAGCATTTT.

CDR3 sequence reads: CASSTTTDRVYGYTF. The CDR3 DNA is TGTGCCAGTAGTACCACCACCGACAGGGTTTATGGCTACACCTTC. The chain uses TRBV19 and TRBJ1-2, with 7 bases that match TRBD1. With V trimmed by 4 bases and J by 5 bases, 10 bases remained unmatched. CDR1 LNHDA and CDR2 SQIVND come from the germline V gene (reference sequence). The CDR3 contains 15 residues. The variable domain in full, completed from reference TRBV19 and TRBJ1-2, reads DGGITQSPKYLFRKEGQNVTLSCEQNLNHDAMYWYRQDPGQGLRLIYYSQIVNDFQKGDIAEGYSVSREKKESFPLTVTSAQKNPTAFYLCASSTTTDRVYGYTFGSGTRLTVV.

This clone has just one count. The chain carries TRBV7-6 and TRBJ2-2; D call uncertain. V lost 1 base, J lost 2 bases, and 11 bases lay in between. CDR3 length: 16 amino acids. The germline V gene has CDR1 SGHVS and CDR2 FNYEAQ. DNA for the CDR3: TGTGCCAGCAGCTTAGATTCGCGGAGAAACACCGGGGAGCTGTTTTTT. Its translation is CASSLDSRRNTGELFF.

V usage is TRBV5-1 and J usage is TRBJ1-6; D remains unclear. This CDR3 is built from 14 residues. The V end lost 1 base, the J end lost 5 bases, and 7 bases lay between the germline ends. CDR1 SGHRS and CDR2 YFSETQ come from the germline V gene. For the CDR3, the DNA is TGCGCCAGCAGCTTGAGACTGGATAATTCACCCCTCCACTTT. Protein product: CASSLRLDNSPLHF.

CDR3 in amino acids: CASRRNGNTIYF. The CDR3 DNA reads TGTGCCAGTAGACGAAACGGAAACACCATATATTTT. J is TRBJ1-3 and V is TRBV19; unclear D gene. The CDR3 is 12 residues long. Per the germline V gene, CDR1 is LNHDA and CDR2 is SQIVND (reference sequence). Trimming stripped 6 bases from V and 4 bases from J, with 7 bases between.

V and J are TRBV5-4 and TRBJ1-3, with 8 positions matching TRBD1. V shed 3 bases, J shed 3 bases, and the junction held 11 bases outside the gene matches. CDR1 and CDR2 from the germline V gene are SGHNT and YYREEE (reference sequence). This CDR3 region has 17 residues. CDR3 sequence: CASSSHRDRGYGNTIYF. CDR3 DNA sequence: TGTGCCAGCAGCTCACACAGAGACAGGGGTTATGGAAACACCATATATTTT. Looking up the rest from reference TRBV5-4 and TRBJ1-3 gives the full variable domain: ETGVTQSPTHLIKTRGQQVTLRCSSQSGHNTVSWYQQALGQGPQFIFQYYREEENGRGNFPPRFSGLQFPNYSSELNVNALELDDSALYLCASSSHRDRGYGNTIYFGEGSWLTVV.

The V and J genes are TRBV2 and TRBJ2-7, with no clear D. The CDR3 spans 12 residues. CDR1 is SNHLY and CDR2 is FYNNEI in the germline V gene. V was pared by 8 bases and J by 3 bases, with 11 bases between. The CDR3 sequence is CASQEAFYEQYF. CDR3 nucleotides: TGTGCCAGCCAGGAAGCCTTCTACGAGCAGTACTTC.

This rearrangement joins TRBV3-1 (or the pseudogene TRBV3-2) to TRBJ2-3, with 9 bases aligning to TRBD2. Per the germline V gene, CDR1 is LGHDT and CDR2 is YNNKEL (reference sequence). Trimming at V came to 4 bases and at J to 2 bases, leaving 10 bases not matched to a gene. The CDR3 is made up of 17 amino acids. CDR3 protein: CASSPRELAGHTDTQYF. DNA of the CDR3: TGTGCCAGCAGCCCCCGGGAACTAGCGGGCCACACAGATACGCAGTATTTT.

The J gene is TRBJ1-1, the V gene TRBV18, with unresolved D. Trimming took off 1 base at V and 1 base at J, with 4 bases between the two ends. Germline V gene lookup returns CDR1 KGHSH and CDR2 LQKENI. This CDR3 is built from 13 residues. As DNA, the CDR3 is TGTGCCAGCTCACCACGGGGGAACACTGAAGCTTTCTTT. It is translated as CASSPRGNTEAFF.

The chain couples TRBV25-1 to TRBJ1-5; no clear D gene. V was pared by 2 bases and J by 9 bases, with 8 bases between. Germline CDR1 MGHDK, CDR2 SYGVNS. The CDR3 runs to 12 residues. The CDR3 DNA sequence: TGTGCCAGCAGTGAAAGGGCCGGGCCCCAGCATTTT. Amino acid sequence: CASSERAGPQHF.

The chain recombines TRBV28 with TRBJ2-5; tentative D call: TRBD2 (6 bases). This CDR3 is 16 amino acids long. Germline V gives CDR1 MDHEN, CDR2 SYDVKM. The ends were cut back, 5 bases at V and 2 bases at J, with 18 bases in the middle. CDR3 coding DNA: TGTGCCAGCAGTCTGTCCGGGACTCCAACGCAAGAGACCCAGTACTTC. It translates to CASSLSGTPTQETQYF.

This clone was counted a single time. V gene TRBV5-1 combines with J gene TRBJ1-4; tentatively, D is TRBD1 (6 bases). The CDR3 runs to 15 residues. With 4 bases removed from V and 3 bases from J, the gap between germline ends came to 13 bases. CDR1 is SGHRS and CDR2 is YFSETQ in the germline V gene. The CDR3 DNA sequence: TGCGCCAGCAGCGGAGGAACAGGGTCTAATGAAAAACTGTTTTTT. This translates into CASSGGTGSNEKLFF.

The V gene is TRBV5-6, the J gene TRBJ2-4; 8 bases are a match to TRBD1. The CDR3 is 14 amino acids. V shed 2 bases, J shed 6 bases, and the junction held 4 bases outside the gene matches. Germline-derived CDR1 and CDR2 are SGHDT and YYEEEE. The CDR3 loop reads CASSFGQGGNIQYF. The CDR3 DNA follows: TGTGCCAGCAGCTTCGGACAGGGTGGAAACATTCAGTACTTC.